These 22 T cell receptor beta chains were sequenced from one sample in a study of siplizumab effects on memory and regulatory T cells. Only in-frame clones appear in the TCRdb table, and some are missing; sequencing was by immunoSEQ multiplex PCR. The sample yields under 85,000 clones, over 70% seen once. Source material: Tregs sorted from blood. Every receptor here comes from a human donor in good health.

CDR3 sequence reads: CASSSGLADLFF. CDR3 DNA: TGTGCCAGCAGCTCAGGACTAGCGGATCTGTTCTTC. The chain combines TRBV9 with TRBJ2-1; TRBD2 aligns across 10 bases. V lost 4 bases and J lost 15; bases outside the gene matches: 7. CDR3 length: 12 amino acids. The V gene's germline CDR1 is SGDLS and CDR2 YYNGEE.

The genes are TRBV30 and TRBJ2-2; the D is unclear. V lost 3 bases and J 0 bases, leaving 11 bases between the germline ends. The germline V gene encodes CDR1 GTSNPN and CDR2 SVGIG (reference sequence). There are 15 residues in the CDR3. The CDR3 sequence: CAWRFAYTNTGELFF. The CDR3 coding sequence is TGTGCCTGGAGGTTTGCCTATACGAACACCGGGGAGCTGTTTTTT.

J is TRBJ2-3 and V is TRBV5-1; 11 nucleotides match TRBD2. In germline, CDR1 is SGHRS, CDR2 YFSETQ. V shed 3 bases and J 1 base; nucleotides not matched to a gene: 13. This CDR3 contains 19 residues. This CDR3 reads CASSSGLAVPPVRTDTQYF. CDR3 nucleotide sequence: TGCGCCAGCAGCTCGGGACTAGCGGTCCCCCCGGTACGCACAGATACGCAGTATTTT.

This clone was recorded only once. This chain connects TRBV5-1 to TRBJ2-3, with 8 bases that match TRBD2. The V segment lost 4 bases and the J segment 2 bases; nucleotides outside the gene matches: 9. The CDR3 sequence is 16 residues long. In germline, CDR1 is SGHRS, CDR2 YFSETQ. CDR3 coding DNA: TGCGCCAGCAGCACACCAATAGCGGGGCCCACAGATACGCAGTATTTT. Amino acid sequence: CASSTPIAGPTDTQYF.

The J gene is TRBJ1-5, the V gene TRBV19; D may be TRBD1 (5 bases). Per germline, CDR1 LNHDA and CDR2 SQIVND (reference sequence). V gave up 10 bases and J gave up 2 bases, with 24 bases separating them. This CDR3 is 17 amino acids long. In DNA form, the CDR3 reads TGTGCCACCCGACAGTCCGGACTCAGCCCGGGCAATCAGCCCCAGCATTTT. Translating it yields CATRQSGLSPGNQPQHF.

CDR3: CATSRNPSWSQETQYF. CDR3 coding DNA: TGTGCCACCAGCAGAAACCCCTCATGGAGTCAAGAGACCCAGTACTTC. The chain combines TRBV15 with TRBJ2-5; D remains unclear. V was cut by 2 bases and J by 2 bases, with 15 bases left in between. The CDR3 is 16 residues long. Germline CDR1 is LNHNV and CDR2 is YYDKDF (reference sequence).

The chain links TRBV11-3 to TRBJ2-2; TRBD2 might be the D (5 bases). Germline V gene sequence: CDR1 SGHNT, CDR2 YENEEA. The CDR3 length is 17 residues. The ends were cut back, 0 bases at V and 4 bases at J, with 15 bases in the middle. The CDR3: CASSLDYTLEGTGELFF. Written as DNA, the CDR3 is TGTGCCAGCAGCTTAGATTATACCTTAGAGGGCACCGGGGAGCTGTTTTTT.

The rearrangement links TRBV6-1 to TRBJ1-5; no firm D call. From germline, CDR1 is MNHNS and CDR2 SASEGT. The CDR3 contains 16 residues. Trimming took off 1 base at V and 5 bases at J, with 15 bases between the two ends. This CDR3 is CASSEGAGRFYQPQHF. The CDR3 nucleotides are TGTGCCAGCAGTGAAGGGGCCGGCAGGTTTTATCAGCCCCAGCATTTT.

The genes are TRBV11-2 and TRBJ2-1, with unresolved D. CDR3 size: 12 residues. The V and J ends lost 4 bases and 3 bases respectively, with 4 bases between them. CDR1 SGHAT and CDR2 FQNNGV come from the germline V gene. The CDR3 DNA sequence: TGTGCCAGCAGCTATTACTACAATGAGCAGTTCTTC. This gives the protein CASSYYYNEQFF.

The chain carries TRBV7-6 and TRBJ2-3; D is perhaps TRBD2 (5 bases). V gave up 1 base and J gave up 1 base, with 9 bases separating them. CDR3 length equals 15 residues. Germline-derived CDR1 and CDR2 are SGHVS and FNYEAQ. The CDR3 protein is CASSLGLPRTDTQYF. The CDR3 region has the DNA TGTGCCAGCAGCTTAGGACTACCCCGCACAGATACGCAGTATTTT. The full variable domain, rest sourced from reference TRBV7-6 and TRBJ2-3, is GAGVSQSPRYKVTKRGQDVALRCDPISGHVSLYWYRQALGQGPEFLTYFNYEAQQDKSGLPNDRFSAERPEGSISTLTIQRTEQRDSAMYRCASSLGLPRTDTQYFGPGTRLTVL.

This sequence joins TRBV7-2 and TRBJ1-2; 9 bases are a match to TRBD1. This CDR3 is built from 14 residues. V was pared by 5 bases and J by 8 bases, with 9 bases of the junction left unmatched. Germline CDR1 and CDR2: SGHTA and FQGNSA. The CDR3 protein is CASSPGQGHGGYTF. Written as DNA, the CDR3 is TGTGCCAGCAGCCCCGGACAGGGGCACGGCGGCTACACCTTC.

The V and J genes are TRBV29-1 and TRBJ1-2, with TRBD1 matching over 10 bases. The CDR3 consists of 13 residues. CDR1 is SQVTM, CDR2 ANQGSEA, per germline. The J segment lost 1 base and the V segment lost 4 bases, leaving 0 bases of the junction unmatched. The CDR3, as DNA: TGCAGCGTTGGGACAGGGGGTAACTATGGCTACACCTTC. As protein: CSVGTGGNYGYTF.

The chain uses TRBV19 and TRBJ2-7; 10 bases match TRBD2. The CDR3 consists of 15 residues. The germline V gene has CDR1 LNHDA and CDR2 SQIVND (reference sequence). Trimming cost V 5 bases and J 2 bases; bases outside gene matches: 6. CDR3: CASSQTSGAPYEQYF. The DNA of the CDR3 is TGTGCCAGTAGTCAAACTAGCGGGGCCCCCTACGAGCAGTACTTC.

This clone was observed once. V usage is TRBV18 and J usage is TRBJ1-2; D not certain. V was trimmed by 6 bases and J by 6 bases, leaving 11 bases between them. There are 12 residues in the CDR3. Germline CDR1 reads KGHSH; CDR2 reads LQKENI. CDR3 in DNA: TGTGCCAGCTCTTCGACCGGGAATGGCTACACCTTC. Translating gives CASSSTGNGYTF.

This chain uses TRBV18 with TRBJ1-3; D unresolved. The germline gives CDR1 KGHSH, CDR2 LQKENI. The CDR3 totals 16 residues. V lost 3 bases and J 0 bases, leaving 12 bases between the germline ends. The CDR3 protein is CASSPAHSSSGNTIYF. CDR3 DNA: TGTGCCAGCTCACCCGCACATTCGAGCTCTGGAAACACCATATATTTT.

The chain is built from TRBV6-1 and TRBJ2-5; D may be TRBD2 (5 bases). Per the germline V gene, CDR1 is MNHNS and CDR2 is SASEGT. This CDR3 region has 13 residues. V lost 6 bases, J lost 2 bases, and 10 bases lay in between. The CDR3 sequence: CASSGERQETQYF. For the CDR3, the DNA is TGTGCCAGCAGCGGGGAAAGACAAGAGACCCAGTACTTC.

The gene calls are TRBV5-6 and TRBJ1-2; no reliable D call. Germline V gene sequence: CDR1 SGHDT, CDR2 YYEEEE. The length of the CDR3 is 13 residues. Trimming left V 1 base short and J 5 bases short, with 9 bases between. The CDR3 DNA follows: TGTGCCAGCAGCTTGAATAGACTATATGGCTACACCTTC. Translation gives CASSLNRLYGYTF.

CDR3 DNA: TGTGCCAGCAGCTTTGTCGCGAACAATGAGCAGTTCTTC. This gives the protein CASSFVANNEQFF. The V gene is TRBV7-2, the J gene TRBJ2-1, with D hard to call. V was shortened by 3 bases and J by 5 bases, with 8 bases between the two germline ends. The CDR3 has 13 amino acids. Germline values: CDR1 SGHTA, CDR2 FQGNSA.

The rearrangement joins TRBV14 to TRBJ2-7; no definite D call. The CDR3 contains 15 residues. Deletions cut 1 base from V and 2 bases from J, with 12 bases between. Germline V gives CDR1 SGHDN, CDR2 FVKESK. The CDR3 protein is CASSQVAAPTYEQYF. CDR3 sequence (DNA): TGTGCCAGCAGCCAAGTGGCAGCGCCAACCTACGAGCAGTACTTC.

This chain uses TRBV28 with TRBJ1-5; D unresolved. Germline lookup yields CDR1 MDHEN and CDR2 SYDVKM. V was pared by 4 bases and J by 4 bases, with 8 bases between. CDR3 length equals 13 residues. CDR3 sequence reads: CASSSNMNQPQHF. In nucleotides, the CDR3 is TGTGCCAGCAGTTCGAACATGAATCAGCCCCAGCATTTT.

This clone was counted once. The rearrangement joins TRBV6-1 to TRBJ2-7; D assignment may be TRBD1 or TRBD2 (5 bases each). The germline V gene encodes CDR1 MNHNS and CDR2 SASEGT. The CDR3 has 14 amino acids. Trimming removed 5 bases from V and 1 base from J, with 12 bases in between. The CDR3 nucleotides are TGTGCCAGCAGTTCGGGACCGCTGTCCTACGAGCAGTACTTC. It specifies CASSSGPLSYEQYF.

This chain joins TRBV2 and TRBJ1-5; TRBD1 matches 8 bases. Looked up from germline, CDR1 is SNHLY and CDR2 is FYNNEI. Losses at the gene ends were 6 bases for V and 3 bases for J; bases not matched to a gene: 7. The CDR3 runs 15 residues. CDR3 in DNA: TGTGCCAGCAGGGATGGACAGGGCTACAATCAGCCCCAGCATTTT. Translated, it gives CASRDGQGYNQPQHF.